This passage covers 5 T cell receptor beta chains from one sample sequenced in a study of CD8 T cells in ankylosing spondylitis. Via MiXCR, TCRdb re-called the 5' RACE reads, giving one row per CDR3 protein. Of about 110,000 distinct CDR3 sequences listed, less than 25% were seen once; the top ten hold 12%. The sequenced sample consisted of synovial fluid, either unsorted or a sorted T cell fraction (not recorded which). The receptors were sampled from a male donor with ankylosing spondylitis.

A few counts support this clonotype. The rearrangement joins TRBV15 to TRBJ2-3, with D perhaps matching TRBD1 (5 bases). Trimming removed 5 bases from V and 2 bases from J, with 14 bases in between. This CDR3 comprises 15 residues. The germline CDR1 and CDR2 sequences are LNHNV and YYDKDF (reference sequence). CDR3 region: CATSQRGRNTDTQYF. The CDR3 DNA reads TGTGCCACCAGCCAAAGGGGCAGAAACACAGATACGCAGTATTTT.

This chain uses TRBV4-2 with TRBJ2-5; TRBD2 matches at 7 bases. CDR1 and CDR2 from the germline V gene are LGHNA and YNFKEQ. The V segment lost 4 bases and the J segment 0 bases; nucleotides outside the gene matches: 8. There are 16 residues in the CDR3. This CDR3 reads CASSPGAGTNQETQYF. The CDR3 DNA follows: TGTGCCAGCAGCCCTGGAGCGGGAACCAACCAAGAGACCCAGTACTTC.

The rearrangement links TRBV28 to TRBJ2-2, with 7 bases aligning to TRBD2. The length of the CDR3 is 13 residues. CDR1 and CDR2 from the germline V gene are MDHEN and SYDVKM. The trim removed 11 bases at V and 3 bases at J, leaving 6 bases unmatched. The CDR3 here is CAVPRGDTGELFF. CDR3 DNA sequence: TGTGCCGTCCCCCGGGGGGACACCGGGGAGCTGTTTTTT. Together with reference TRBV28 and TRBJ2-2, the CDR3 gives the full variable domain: DVKVTQSSRYLVKRTGEKVFLECVQDMDHENMFWYRQDPGLGLRLIYFSYDVKMKEKGDIPEGYSVSREKKERFSLILESASTNQTSMYLCAVPRGDTGELFFGEGSRLTVL.

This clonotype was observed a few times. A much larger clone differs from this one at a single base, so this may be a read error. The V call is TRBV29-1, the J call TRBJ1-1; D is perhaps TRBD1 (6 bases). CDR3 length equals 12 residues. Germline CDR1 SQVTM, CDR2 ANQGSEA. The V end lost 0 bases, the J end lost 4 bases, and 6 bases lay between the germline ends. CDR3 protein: CSVEDRGTEAFF. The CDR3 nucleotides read TGCAGCGTTGAAGACAGGGGCACTGAAGCTTTCTTT.

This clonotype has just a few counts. In DNA form, the CDR3 reads TGTGCCACCAGCAGAGATCGGGGGCCCCAGTACTTC. Translation: CATSRDRGPQYF. The rearrangement uses TRBV15 and TRBJ2-5, with D possibly being TRBD1 or TRBD2 (6 bases each). There are 12 residues in the CDR3. V shed 0 bases and J shed 9 bases, with 8 bases lying between them. Germline assignment: CDR1 LNHNV and CDR2 YYDKDF (reference sequence).